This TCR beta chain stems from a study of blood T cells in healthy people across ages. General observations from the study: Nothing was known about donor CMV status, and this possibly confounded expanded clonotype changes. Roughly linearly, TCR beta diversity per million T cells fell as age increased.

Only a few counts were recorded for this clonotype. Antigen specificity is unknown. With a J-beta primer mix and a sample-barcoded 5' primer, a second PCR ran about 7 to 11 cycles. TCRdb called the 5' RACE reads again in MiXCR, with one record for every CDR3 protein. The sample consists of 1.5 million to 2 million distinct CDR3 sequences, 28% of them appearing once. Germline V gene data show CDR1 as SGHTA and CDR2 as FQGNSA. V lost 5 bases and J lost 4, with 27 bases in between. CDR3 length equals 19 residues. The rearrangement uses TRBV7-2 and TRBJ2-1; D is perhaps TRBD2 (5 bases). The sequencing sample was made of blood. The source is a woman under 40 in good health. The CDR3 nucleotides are TGTGCCAGCAGCAAAACCGGGATTTTGACGGGTCGCAGATACAATGAGCAGTTCTTC. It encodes CASSKTGILTGRRYNEQFF.